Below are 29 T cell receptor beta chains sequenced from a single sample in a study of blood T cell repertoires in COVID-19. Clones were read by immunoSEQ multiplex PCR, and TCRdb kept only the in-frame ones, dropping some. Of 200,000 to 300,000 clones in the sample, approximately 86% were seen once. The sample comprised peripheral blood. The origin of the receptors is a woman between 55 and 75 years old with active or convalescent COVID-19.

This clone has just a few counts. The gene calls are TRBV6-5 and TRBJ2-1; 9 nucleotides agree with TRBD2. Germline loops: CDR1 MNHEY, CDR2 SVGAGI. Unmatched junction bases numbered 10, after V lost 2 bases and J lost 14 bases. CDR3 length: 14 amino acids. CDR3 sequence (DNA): TGTGCCAGCAGTTACACCGCTAGCGGGGCGCGGGAGTTCTTC. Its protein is CASSYTASGAREFF.

CDR3 sequence: CASRAPGANVLTF. The CDR3 nucleotides read TGTGCCAGTAGGGCTCCTGGGGCCAACGTCCTGACTTTC. The rearrangement joins TRBV19 to TRBJ2-6; no firm D call. The V gene's germline CDR1 is LNHDA and CDR2 SQIVND (reference sequence). This CDR3 is built from 13 residues. The V and J ends lost 6 bases and 2 bases respectively, with 5 bases between them.

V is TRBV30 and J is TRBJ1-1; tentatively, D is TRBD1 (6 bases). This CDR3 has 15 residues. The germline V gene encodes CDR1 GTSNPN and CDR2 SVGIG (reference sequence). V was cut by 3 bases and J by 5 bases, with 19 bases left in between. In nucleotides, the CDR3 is TGTGCCTGGAGCCGACGCGGGGGGCCGGGGACTGAAGCTTTCTTT. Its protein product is CAWSRRGGPGTEAFF.

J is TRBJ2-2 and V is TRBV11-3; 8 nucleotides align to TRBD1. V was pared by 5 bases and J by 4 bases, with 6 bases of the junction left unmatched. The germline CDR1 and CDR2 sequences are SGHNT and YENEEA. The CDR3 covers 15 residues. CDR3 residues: CASSPDRGSTGELFF. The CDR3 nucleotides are TGTGCCAGCAGCCCCGACAGGGGATCCACCGGGGAGCTGTTTTTT.

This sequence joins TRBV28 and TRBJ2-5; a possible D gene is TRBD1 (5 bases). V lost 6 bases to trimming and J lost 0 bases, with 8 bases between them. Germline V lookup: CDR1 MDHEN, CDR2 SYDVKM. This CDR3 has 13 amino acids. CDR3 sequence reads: CASSSGYQETQYF. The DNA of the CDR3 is TGTGCCAGCAGCTCAGGGTACCAAGAGACCCAGTACTTC.

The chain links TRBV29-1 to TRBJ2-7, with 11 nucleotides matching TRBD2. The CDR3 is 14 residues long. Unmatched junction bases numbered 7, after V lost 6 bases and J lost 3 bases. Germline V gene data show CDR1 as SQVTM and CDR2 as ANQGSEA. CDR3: CSVDSGLADYEQYF. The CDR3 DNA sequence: TGCAGCGTAGATTCGGGACTAGCGGACTACGAGCAGTACTTC.

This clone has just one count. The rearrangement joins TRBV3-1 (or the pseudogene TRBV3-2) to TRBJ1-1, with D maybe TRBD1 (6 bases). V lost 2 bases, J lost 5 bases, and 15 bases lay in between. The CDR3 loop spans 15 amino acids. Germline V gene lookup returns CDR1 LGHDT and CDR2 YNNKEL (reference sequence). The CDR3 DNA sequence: TGTGCCAGCAGCCAATACACAGGGCCCTTTACTGAAGCTTTCTTT. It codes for CASSQYTGPFTEAFF.

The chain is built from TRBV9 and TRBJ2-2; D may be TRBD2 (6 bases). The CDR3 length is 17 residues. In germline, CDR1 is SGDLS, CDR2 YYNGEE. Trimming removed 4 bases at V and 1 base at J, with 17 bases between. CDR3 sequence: CASSPRPSVQNTGELFF. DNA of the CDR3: TGTGCCAGCAGCCCCCGCCCTAGCGTCCAGAACACCGGGGAGCTGTTTTTT.

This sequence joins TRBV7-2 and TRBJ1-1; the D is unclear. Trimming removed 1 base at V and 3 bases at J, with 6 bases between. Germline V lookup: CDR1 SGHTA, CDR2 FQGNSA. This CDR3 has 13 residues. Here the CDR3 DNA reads TGTGCCAGCAGCTTAGTCGGGGACACTGAAGCTTTCTTT. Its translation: CASSLVGDTEAFF.

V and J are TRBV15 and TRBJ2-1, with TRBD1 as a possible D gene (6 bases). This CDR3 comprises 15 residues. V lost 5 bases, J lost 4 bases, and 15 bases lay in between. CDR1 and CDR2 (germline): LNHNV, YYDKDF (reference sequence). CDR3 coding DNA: TGTGCCACCAGCTCCCGTCGACAGGTGTACAATGAGCAGTTCTTC. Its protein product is CATSSRRQVYNEQFF.

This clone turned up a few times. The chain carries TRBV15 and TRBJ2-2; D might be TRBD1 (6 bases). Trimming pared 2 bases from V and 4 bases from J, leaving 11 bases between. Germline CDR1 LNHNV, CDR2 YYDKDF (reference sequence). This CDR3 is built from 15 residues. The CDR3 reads CATSRSGDLTGELFF. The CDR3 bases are TGTGCCACCAGCAGATCAGGGGATCTCACCGGGGAGCTGTTTTTT.

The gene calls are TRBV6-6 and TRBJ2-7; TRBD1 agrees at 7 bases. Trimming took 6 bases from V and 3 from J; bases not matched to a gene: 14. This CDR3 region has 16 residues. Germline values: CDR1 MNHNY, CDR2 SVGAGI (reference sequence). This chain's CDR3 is CASSPVETGYGYEQYF. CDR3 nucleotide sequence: TGTGCCAGCAGCCCCGTGGAGACAGGGTACGGCTACGAGCAGTACTTC.

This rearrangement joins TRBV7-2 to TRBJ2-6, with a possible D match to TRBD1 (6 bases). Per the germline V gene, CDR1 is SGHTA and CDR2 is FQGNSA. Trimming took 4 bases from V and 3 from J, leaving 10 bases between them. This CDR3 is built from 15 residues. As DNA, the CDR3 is TGTGCCAGCAGCTCGTACAGGGTTGGGGCCAACGTCCTGACTTTC. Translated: CASSSYRVGANVLTF.

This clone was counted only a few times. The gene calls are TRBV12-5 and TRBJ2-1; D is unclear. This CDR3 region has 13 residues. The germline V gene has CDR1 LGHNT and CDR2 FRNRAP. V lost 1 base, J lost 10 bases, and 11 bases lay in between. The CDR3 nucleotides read TGTGCTAGTGGTTTGGGCTCCCTGAGGGAGCAGTTCTTC. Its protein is CASGLGSLREQFF.

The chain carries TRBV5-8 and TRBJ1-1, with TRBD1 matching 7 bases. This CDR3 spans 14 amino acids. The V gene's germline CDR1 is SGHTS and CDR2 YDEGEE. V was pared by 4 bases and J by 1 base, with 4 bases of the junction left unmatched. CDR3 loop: CASSKNRGNTEAFF. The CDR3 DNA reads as TGTGCCAGCAGCAAGAACAGGGGGAACACTGAAGCTTTCTTT.

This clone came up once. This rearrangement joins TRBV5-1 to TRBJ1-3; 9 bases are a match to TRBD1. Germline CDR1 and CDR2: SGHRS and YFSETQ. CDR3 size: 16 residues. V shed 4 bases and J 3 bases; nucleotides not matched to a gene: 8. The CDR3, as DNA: TGCGCCAGCAGCATGGGACAGGGAAATTTTGGAAACACCATATATTTT. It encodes CASSMGQGNFGNTIYF.

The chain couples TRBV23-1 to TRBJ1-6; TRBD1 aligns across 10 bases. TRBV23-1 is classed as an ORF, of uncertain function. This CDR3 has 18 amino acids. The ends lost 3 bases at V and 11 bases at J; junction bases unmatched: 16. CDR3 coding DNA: TGCGCCAGCAGTCAGGCAACCGGGACAGGGGACCTCATTCCACCCCTCCACTTT. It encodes CASSQATGTGDLIPPLHF.

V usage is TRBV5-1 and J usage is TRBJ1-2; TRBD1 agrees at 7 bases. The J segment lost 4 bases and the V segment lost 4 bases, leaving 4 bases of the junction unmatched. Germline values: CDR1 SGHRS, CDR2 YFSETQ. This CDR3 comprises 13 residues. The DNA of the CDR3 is TGCGCCAGCAGCCTAAGGGACAGCTATGGCTACACCTTC. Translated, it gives CASSLRDSYGYTF.

In DNA form, the CDR3 reads TGTGCCAGCAGTTTGTTCGGGGGGCCCGGGCGCGGGGAGCTGTTTTTT. Translated, it gives CASSLFGGPGRGELFF. This chain joins TRBV6-5 and TRBJ2-2, with D maybe TRBD2 (7 bases). The CDR3 loop spans 16 amino acids. Per germline, CDR1 MNHEY and CDR2 SVGAGI. Trimming took off 4 bases at V and 7 bases at J, with 19 bases between the two ends.

CDR3 loop: CASIQSPTGELFF. Here the CDR3 DNA reads TGTGCCAGTATTCAGTCTCCTACCGGGGAGCTGTTTTTT. The rearrangement uses TRBV19 and TRBJ2-2, with unresolved D. Trimming took 7 bases from V and 5 from J, leaving 11 bases between them. Germline CDR1 and CDR2: LNHDA and SQIVND (reference sequence). The CDR3 covers 13 residues.

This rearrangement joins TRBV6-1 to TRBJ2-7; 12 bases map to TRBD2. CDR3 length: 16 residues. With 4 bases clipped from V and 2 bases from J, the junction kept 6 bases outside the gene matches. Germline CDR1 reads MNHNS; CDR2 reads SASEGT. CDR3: CASSARLAGATYEQYF. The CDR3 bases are TGTGCCAGCAGTGCCAGACTAGCGGGAGCAACCTACGAGCAGTACTTC.

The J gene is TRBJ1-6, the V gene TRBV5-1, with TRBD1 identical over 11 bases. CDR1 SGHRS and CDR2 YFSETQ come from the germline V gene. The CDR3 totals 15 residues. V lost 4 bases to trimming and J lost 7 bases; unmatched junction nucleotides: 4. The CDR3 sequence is CASSQGQGGNSPLHF. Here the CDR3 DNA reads TGCGCCAGCAGCCAGGGACAGGGGGGGAATTCACCCCTCCACTTT.

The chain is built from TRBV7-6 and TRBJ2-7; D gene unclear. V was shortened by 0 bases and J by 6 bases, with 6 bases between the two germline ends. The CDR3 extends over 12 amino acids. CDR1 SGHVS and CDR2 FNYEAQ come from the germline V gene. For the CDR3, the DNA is TGTGCCAGCAGCTTAGCGTTCGGCGAGCAGTACTTC. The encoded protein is CASSLAFGEQYF.

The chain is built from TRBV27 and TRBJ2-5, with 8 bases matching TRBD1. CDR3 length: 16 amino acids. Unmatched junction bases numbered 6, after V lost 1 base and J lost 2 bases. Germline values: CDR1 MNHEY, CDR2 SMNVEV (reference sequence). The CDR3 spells CASSLLMGDRQETQYF. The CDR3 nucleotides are TGTGCCAGCAGTTTATTAATGGGGGACAGGCAAGAGACCCAGTACTTC.

CDR3 coding DNA: TGCGCCAGCAGCGACACCGGGACAGGGGGCAACACTGAAGCTTTCTTT. It translates to CASSDTGTGGNTEAFF. V usage is TRBV5-1 and J usage is TRBJ1-1; 12 nucleotides align to TRBD1. CDR1 is SGHRS, CDR2 YFSETQ, per germline. CDR3 length equals 16 residues. J gave up 2 bases and V 4 bases, and 6 bases lay outside the gene matches.

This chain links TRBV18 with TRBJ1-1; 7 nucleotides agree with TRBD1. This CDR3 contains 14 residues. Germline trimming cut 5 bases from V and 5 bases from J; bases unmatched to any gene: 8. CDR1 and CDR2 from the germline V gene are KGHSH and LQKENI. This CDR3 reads CASSTTGLGTEAFF. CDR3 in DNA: TGTGCCAGCTCAACGACAGGGTTGGGGACTGAAGCTTTCTTT.

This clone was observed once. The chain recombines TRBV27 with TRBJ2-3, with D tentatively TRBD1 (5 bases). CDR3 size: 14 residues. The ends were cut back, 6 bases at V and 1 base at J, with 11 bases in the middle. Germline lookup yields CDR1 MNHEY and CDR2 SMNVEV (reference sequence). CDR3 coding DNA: TGTGCCAGCAGGACCCGCAGGGGCACAGATACGCAGTATTTT. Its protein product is CASRTRRGTDTQYF.

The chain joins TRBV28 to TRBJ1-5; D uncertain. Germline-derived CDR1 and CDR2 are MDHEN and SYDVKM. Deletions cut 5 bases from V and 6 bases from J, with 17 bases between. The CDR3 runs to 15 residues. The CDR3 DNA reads TGTGCCAGCAGTCCTCGTCCAACCCGGGGTCAGCCCCAGCATTTT. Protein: CASSPRPTRGQPQHF.

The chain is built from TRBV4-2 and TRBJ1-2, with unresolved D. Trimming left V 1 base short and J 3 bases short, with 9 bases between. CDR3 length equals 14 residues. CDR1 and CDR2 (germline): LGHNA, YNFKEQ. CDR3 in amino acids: CASSQVDGDYGYTF. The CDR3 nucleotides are TGTGCCAGCAGCCAAGTTGACGGGGACTATGGCTACACCTTC.